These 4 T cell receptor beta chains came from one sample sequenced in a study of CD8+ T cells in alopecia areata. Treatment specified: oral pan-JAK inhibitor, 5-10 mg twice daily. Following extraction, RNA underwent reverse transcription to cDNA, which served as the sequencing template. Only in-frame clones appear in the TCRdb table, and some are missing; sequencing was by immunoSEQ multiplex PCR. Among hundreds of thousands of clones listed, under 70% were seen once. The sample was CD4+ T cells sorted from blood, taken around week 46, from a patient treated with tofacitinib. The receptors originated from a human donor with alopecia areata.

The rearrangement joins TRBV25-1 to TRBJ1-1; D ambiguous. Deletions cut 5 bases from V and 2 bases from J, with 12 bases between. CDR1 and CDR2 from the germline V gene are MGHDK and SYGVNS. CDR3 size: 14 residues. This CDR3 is CASSKKGFNTEAFF. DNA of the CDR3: TGTGCCAGCAGTAAGAAAGGCTTTAACACTGAAGCTTTCTTT.

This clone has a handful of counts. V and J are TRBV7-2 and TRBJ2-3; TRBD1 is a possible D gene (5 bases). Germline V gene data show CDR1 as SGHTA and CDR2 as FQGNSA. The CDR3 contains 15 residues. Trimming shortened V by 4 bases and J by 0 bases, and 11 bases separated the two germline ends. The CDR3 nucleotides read TGTGCCAGCAGCTCACTGACAGCTAGCACAGATACGCAGTATTTT. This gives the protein CASSSLTASTDTQYF.

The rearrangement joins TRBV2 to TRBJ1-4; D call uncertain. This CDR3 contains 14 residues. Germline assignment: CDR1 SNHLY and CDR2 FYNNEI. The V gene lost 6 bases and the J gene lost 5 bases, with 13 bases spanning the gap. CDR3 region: CASRPGGGNEKLFF. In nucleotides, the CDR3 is TGTGCCAGCAGACCAGGTGGTGGGAATGAAAAACTGTTTTTT. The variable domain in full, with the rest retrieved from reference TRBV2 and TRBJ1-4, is EPEVTQTPSHQVTQMGQEVILRCVPISNHLYFYWYRQILGQKVEFLVSFYNNEISEKSEIFDDQFSVERPDGSNFTLKIRSTKLEDSAMYFCASRPGGGNEKLFFGSGTQLSVL.

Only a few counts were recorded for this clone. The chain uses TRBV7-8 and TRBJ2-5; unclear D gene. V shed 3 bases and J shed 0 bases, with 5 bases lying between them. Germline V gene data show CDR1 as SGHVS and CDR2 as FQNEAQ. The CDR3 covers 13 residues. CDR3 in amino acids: CASSFGYQETQYF. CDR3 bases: TGTGCCAGCAGCTTCGGCTACCAAGAGACCCAGTACTTC.